This entry lists 26 T cell receptor beta chains sequenced from one sample in a study of shared clonotypes between healthy human individuals. Assay: immunoSEQ multiplex PCR; the TCRdb copy retains only in-frame clones and omits some. The sample consists of around 440,000 clones, around 77% of them appearing once. The sequenced sample consisted of PBMCs. The receptors stem from a woman between 40 and 50 years old in good health. Some clones in this sample may be carry-over from other donors' samples.

This clone was seen once. The gene calls are TRBV5-4 and TRBJ2-3; no reliable D call. V shed 0 bases and J shed 3 bases, with 8 bases lying between them. The CDR3 spans 14 residues. Germline V gene sequence: CDR1 SGHNT, CDR2 YYREEE (reference sequence). CDR3 protein: CASSLGTRTDTQYF. In nucleotides, the CDR3 is TGTGCCAGCAGCTTGGGGACCCGTACAGATACGCAGTATTTT.

The chain combines TRBV5-1 with TRBJ2-3, with unresolved D. Germline values: CDR1 SGHRS, CDR2 YFSETQ. The length of the CDR3 is 12 residues. Deletions cut 0 bases from V and 5 bases from J, with 4 bases between. The CDR3 protein is CASSLDVDTQYF. The CDR3 DNA reads TGCGCCAGCAGCTTGGATGTAGATACGCAGTATTTT.

This clone has only one observation. The chain uses TRBV11-3 and TRBJ2-3; D gene ambiguous. The V gene lost 0 bases and the J gene lost 0 bases, with 4 bases spanning the gap. The CDR3 loop spans 14 amino acids. CDR1 SGHNT and CDR2 YENEEA come from the germline V gene. The CDR3 bases are TGTGCCAGCAGCTTAGAGGGCAGCACAGATACGCAGTATTTT. Residues: CASSLEGSTDTQYF.

This clone appeared many times. The V and J genes are TRBV6-1 and TRBJ1-1; D ambiguous. Trimming cost V 7 bases and J 1 base, with 10 bases left between them. Germline assignment: CDR1 MNHNS and CDR2 SASEGT. This CDR3 spans 13 amino acids. The chain's CDR3 is CASTELKNTEAFF. CDR3 nucleotide sequence: TGTGCCAGCACGGAGCTCAAGAACACTGAAGCTTTCTTT.

The chain has TRBV19 and TRBJ2-7, with a possible D match to TRBD2 (6 bases). The germline gives CDR1 LNHDA, CDR2 SQIVND (reference sequence). The V and J ends lost 5 bases and 2 bases respectively, with 13 bases between them. The CDR3 spans 14 residues. The CDR3: CASSWSSGTYEQYF. In nucleotides, the CDR3 is TGTGCCAGTAGTTGGAGTAGCGGTACCTACGAGCAGTACTTC.

This clone was counted ten times or more. The chain has TRBV30 and TRBJ2-3; D unresolved. The CDR3 contains 12 residues. The germline gives CDR1 GTSNPN, CDR2 SVGIG (reference sequence). V lost 3 bases and J 6 bases, leaving 10 bases between the germline ends. The CDR3 region is CAWRSVWDTQYF. In nucleotides, the CDR3 is TGTGCCTGGAGAAGTGTTTGGGATACGCAGTATTTT.

This clone was counted between two and nine times. The V and J genes are TRBV4-2 and TRBJ1-4; D gene unclear. V was clipped by 0 bases and J by 4 bases, with 6 bases between them. The germline V gene has CDR1 LGHNA and CDR2 YNFKEQ. The CDR3 spans 14 residues. Here the CDR3 DNA reads TGTGCCAGCAGCCAAGACAGCCTTAATGAAAAACTGTTTTTT. Residues: CASSQDSLNEKLFF.

Only a few counts were recorded for this clone. J is TRBJ1-1 and V is TRBV4-3, with 10 nucleotides matching TRBD1. This CDR3 is built from 15 residues. The V gene end was trimmed by 4 bases and the J gene end by 7 bases; junction bases not matched to a gene: 9. Germline V CDR1 and CDR2: LGHNA, YSLEER. The CDR3 reads CASSRRQGARGEAFF. The CDR3 DNA reads as TGCGCCAGCAGCCGCAGACAGGGGGCTCGAGGTGAAGCTTTCTTT.

The V call is TRBV5-4, the J call TRBJ2-3; 8 bases map to TRBD2. Trimming cost V 4 bases and J 0 bases; bases outside gene matches: 10. The CDR3 has 17 residues. The germline gives CDR1 SGHNT, CDR2 YYREEE (reference sequence). CDR3 sequence reads: CASSPAGAGGSTDTQYF. CDR3 DNA: TGTGCCAGCAGCCCCGCCGGGGCGGGAGGTAGCACAGATACGCAGTATTTT. The whole variable domain, remainder taken from reference TRBV5-4 and TRBJ2-3, is ETGVTQSPTHLIKTRGQQVTLRCSSQSGHNTVSWYQQALGQGPQFIFQYYREEENGRGNFPPRFSGLQFPNYSSELNVNALELDDSALYLCASSPAGAGGSTDTQYFGPGTRLTVL.

The J gene is TRBJ2-7, the V gene TRBV28; 7 bases map to TRBD2. Germline loops: CDR1 MDHEN, CDR2 SYDVKM. The CDR3 has 14 amino acids. V trimming: 6 bases; J trimming: 4 bases; junction bases outside the gene matches: 9. Here the CDR3 DNA reads TGTGCCAGCAGACCGAGCGGGACCCATTACGAGCAGTACTTC. Its protein product is CASRPSGTHYEQYF.

This clone was counted a single time. Other nucleotide sequences from this sample produce the same CDR3. V gene TRBV7-3 combines with J gene TRBJ2-1; D gene unclear. The CDR3 covers 13 residues. Looked up from germline, CDR1 is SGHTA and CDR2 is FQGTGA. V was cut by 2 bases and J by 5 bases, with 7 bases left in between. CDR3 protein: CASSLGPDNEQFF. CDR3 DNA sequence: TGTGCCAGCAGCTTAGGGCCTGACAATGAGCAGTTCTTC.

This chain's CDR3 is CAISKAATNEKLFF. CDR3 DNA sequence: TGTGCCATCAGCAAAGCCGCAACTAATGAAAAACTGTTTTTT. The chain links TRBV28 to TRBJ1-4; D unresolved. The germline V gene encodes CDR1 MDHEN and CDR2 SYDVKM. The CDR3 has 14 amino acids. V was clipped by 10 bases and J by 0 bases, with 12 bases between them. Drawing the rest from reference TRBV28 and TRBJ1-4, the complete variable domain is DVKVTQSSRYLVKRTGEKVFLECVQDMDHENMFWYRQDPGLGLRLIYFSYDVKMKEKGDIPEGYSVSREKKERFSLILESASTNQTSMYLCAISKAATNEKLFFGSGTQLSVL.

A remark on this clone: It is likely a read error: a sequence one base away is far more abundant. V is TRBV28 and J is TRBJ1-2; no clear D. The CDR3 is 12 amino acids. Germline CDR1 MDHEN, CDR2 SYDVKM. This CDR3 is CASSFLGNGYAF. The DNA of the CDR3 is TGTGCCAGCAGTTTTTTAGGGAATGGCTACGCCTTC.

The chain has TRBV28 and TRBJ1-1; a possible D gene is TRBD1 (6 bases). V dropped 4 bases and J dropped 0 bases, with 15 bases sitting between them. Per the germline V gene, CDR1 is MDHEN and CDR2 is SYDVKM. The CDR3 has 16 residues. The CDR3 loop is CASSSSRGGLNTEAFF. The CDR3 DNA sequence: TGTGCCAGCAGTTCGTCCCGTGGGGGCCTGAACACTGAAGCTTTCTTT.

This clone occurred once. V is TRBV10-1 and J is TRBJ2-7; 7 bases line up with TRBD2. V lost 4 bases to trimming and J lost 2 bases; unmatched junction nucleotides: 8. The CDR3 spans 15 residues. Germline loops: CDR1 WNHNN, CDR2 SYGVQD (reference sequence). CDR3 nucleotides: TGCGCCAGCAGTGGTTTAGCGGGCCCAGCCTACGAGCAGTACTTC. Protein product: CASSGLAGPAYEQYF.

The chain joins TRBV10-3 to TRBJ1-4; no firm D call. The CDR3 runs to 15 residues. In germline, CDR1 is ENHRY, CDR2 SYGVKD. Trimming removed 0 bases from V and 4 bases from J, with 9 bases in between. CDR3 sequence: CAISESWGGNEKLFF. CDR3 bases: TGTGCCATCAGTGAGTCCTGGGGTGGTAATGAAAAACTGTTTTTT.

V gene TRBV7-2 combines with J gene TRBJ2-5; D perhaps matches TRBD2 (6 bases). CDR3 size: 16 residues. Trimming left V 5 bases short and J 4 bases short, with 20 bases between. Germline CDR1 reads SGHTA; CDR2 reads FQGNSA. CDR3 sequence (DNA): TGTGCCAGCAGCGCCTGGGACTCCTCGAAAGGAGAGACCCAGTACTTC. This encodes CASSAWDSSKGETQYF.

This sequence joins TRBV7-9 and TRBJ2-7; 7 nucleotides align to TRBD2. This CDR3 region has 15 residues. Germline V CDR1 and CDR2: SEHNR, FQNEAQ (reference sequence). V gave up 5 bases and J gave up 7 bases; unmatched junction bases: 14. The CDR3 DNA reads as TGTGCCAGCAGCCTCCGTGGCGGGAGCTTTGGGGAGCAGTACTTC. It specifies CASSLRGGSFGEQYF.

Concerning this clone itself: With only one base between it and a far larger clone, this is likely a read error. The rearrangement joins TRBV4-3 to TRBJ2-1, with TRBD2 matching 10 bases. CDR1 and CDR2 from the germline V gene are LGHNA and YSLEER. The CDR3 sequence is 15 residues long. J lost 4 bases, V lost 4 bases, and 4 bases had no gene match. CDR3 in DNA: TGCGCCAGCAGCCGAGCTAGCGGGGGTTACAATGAGCAGTTCTTC. Its translation is CASSRASGGYNEQFF.

This rearrangement joins TRBV7-3 to TRBJ2-7; TRBD1 aligns across 8 bases. J was trimmed by 3 bases and V by 5 bases; bases with no gene match: 9. Germline CDR1 SGHTA, CDR2 FQGTGA. This CDR3 is 15 amino acids long. For the CDR3, the DNA is TGTGCCAGCAGCCGGACCCCGGGGACAGGCTACGAGCAGTACTTC. Translation gives CASSRTPGTGYEQYF.

The CDR3 region has the DNA TGTGCCAGCAGCAATTGGGAAGATAGCAATCAGCCCCAGCATTTT. Translated: CASSNWEDSNQPQHF. The chain combines TRBV21-1 with TRBJ1-5. TRBV21-1 is assigned pseudogene status. CDR3 length: 15 amino acids.

About this clone: A much larger clone differs by one base, so this may be a read error. V is TRBV7-7 and J is TRBJ2-5, with 7 bases aligning to TRBD2. The germline gives CDR1 SSHAT, CDR2 FNYEAQ (reference sequence). CDR3 size: 13 residues. CDR3 DNA: TGTGCTACCTCCCGGGGGGAGGGAGAGACCCGGTACTTC. Protein sequence: CATSRGEGETRYF. Based on the CDR3 plus reference TRBV7-7 and TRBJ2-5, the full variable domain is GAGVSQSPRYKVTKRGQDVTLRCDPISSHATLYWYQQALGQGPEFLTYFNYEAQPDKSGLPSDRFSAERPEGSISTLTIQRTEQRDSAMYRCATSRGEGETRYFGPGTRLLVL.

Concerning this clone itself: A single base is all that separates this from a far larger clone, so a read error is likely. Other DNA sequences in this specimen translate into the identical CDR3. This chain connects TRBV30 to TRBJ1-1; D unresolved. Trimming cost V 3 bases and J 4 bases, with 15 bases left between them. The CDR3 is made up of 14 amino acids. Looked up from germline, CDR1 is GTSNPN and CDR2 is SVGIG (reference sequence). The CDR3 reads CAWRDSPAGTEAFF. In DNA form, the CDR3 reads TGTGCCTGGAGAGACTCGCCGGCGGGCACTGAAGCTTTCTTT.

The chain joins TRBV12-5 to TRBJ1-2, with TRBD1 as a possible D gene (5 bases). The CDR3 totals 14 residues. Germline CDR1 LGHNT, CDR2 FRNRAP. V was trimmed by 1 base and J by 3 bases, leaving 9 bases between them. CDR3 nucleotide sequence: TGTGCTAGTGGTTTGGCAGACAGCCACTATGGCTACACCTTC. Translation: CASGLADSHYGYTF.

This sequence joins TRBV5-4 and TRBJ2-7; D gene ambiguous. Deletions cut 4 bases from V and 0 bases from J, with 14 bases between. The CDR3 runs 15 residues. Looked up from germline, CDR1 is SGHNT and CDR2 is YYREEE (reference sequence). The CDR3, as DNA: TGTGCCAGCAGCCTGTCGGGCCACATCTCCTACGAGCAGTACTTC. As protein: CASSLSGHISYEQYF.

The chain employs TRBV6-1 and TRBJ1-1, with D perhaps matching TRBD1 (6 bases). V was pared by 6 bases and J by 2 bases, with 13 bases between. The CDR3 is made up of 14 amino acids. The germline gives CDR1 MNHNS, CDR2 SASEGT. CDR3 sequence: CASRLGTSNTEAFF. Written as DNA, the CDR3 is TGTGCCAGCAGGCTAGGGACATCCAACACTGAAGCTTTCTTT.